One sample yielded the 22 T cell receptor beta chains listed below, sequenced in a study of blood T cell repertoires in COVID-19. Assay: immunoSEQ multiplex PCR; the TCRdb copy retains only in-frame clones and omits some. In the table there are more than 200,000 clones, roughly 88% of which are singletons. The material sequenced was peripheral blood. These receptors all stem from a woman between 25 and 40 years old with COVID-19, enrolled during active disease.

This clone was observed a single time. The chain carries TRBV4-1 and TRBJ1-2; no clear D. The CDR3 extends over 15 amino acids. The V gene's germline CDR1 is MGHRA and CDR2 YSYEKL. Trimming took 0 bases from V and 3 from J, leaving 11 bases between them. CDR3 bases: TGCGCCAGCAGCCAAGACACAGTAAGGTACTATGGCTACACCTTC. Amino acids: CASSQDTVRYYGYTF.

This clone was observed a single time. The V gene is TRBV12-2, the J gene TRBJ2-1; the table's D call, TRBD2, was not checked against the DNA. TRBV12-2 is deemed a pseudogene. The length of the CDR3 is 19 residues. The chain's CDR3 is CASRLTTQKRGALYNEQFF. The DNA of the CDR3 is TGTGCAAGTCGCTTGACCACCCAGAAGCGGGGGGCCCTCTACAATGAGCAGTTCTTC.

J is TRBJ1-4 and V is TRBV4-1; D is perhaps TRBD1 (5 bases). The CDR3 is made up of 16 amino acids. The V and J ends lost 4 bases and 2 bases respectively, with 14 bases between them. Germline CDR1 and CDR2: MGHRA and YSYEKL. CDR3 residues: CASSPRAGGTNEKLFF. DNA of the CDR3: TGCGCCAGCAGCCCAAGGGCTGGGGGGACTAATGAAAAACTGTTTTTT.

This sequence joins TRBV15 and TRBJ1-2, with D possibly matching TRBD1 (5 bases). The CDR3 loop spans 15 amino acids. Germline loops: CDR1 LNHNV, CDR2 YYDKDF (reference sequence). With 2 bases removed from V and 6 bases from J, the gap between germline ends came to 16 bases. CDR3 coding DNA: TGTGCCACCAGCAGATGGGAAGACAGAATTGATGGCTACACCTTC. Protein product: CATSRWEDRIDGYTF.

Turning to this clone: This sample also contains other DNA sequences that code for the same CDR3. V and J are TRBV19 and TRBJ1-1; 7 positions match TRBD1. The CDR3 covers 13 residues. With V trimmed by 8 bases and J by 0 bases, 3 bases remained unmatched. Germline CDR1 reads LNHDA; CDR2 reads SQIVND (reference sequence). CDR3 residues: CASRDRVNTEAFF. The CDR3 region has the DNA TGTGCCAGTCGTGACAGGGTGAACACTGAAGCTTTCTTT. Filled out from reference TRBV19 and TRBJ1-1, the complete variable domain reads DGGITQSPKYLFRKEGQNVTLSCEQNLNHDAMYWYRQDPGQGLRLIYYSQIVNDFQKGDIAEGYSVSREKKESFPLTVTSAQKNPTAFYLCASRDRVNTEAFFGQGTRLTVV.

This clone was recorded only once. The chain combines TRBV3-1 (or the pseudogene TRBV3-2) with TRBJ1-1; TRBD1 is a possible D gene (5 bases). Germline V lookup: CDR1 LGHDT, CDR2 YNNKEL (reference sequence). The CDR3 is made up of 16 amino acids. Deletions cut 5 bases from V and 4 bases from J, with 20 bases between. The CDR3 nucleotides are TGTGCCAGCAGCGCCGAAGCAGGGTTTTACCCCACTGAAGCTTTCTTT. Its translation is CASSAEAGFYPTEAFF.

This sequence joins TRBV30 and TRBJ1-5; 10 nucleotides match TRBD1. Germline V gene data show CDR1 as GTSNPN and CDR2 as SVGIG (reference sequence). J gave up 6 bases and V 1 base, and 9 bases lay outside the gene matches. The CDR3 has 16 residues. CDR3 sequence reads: CAWSGGTGAGGQPQHF. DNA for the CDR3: TGTGCCTGGAGTGGAGGGACAGGGGCGGGCGGTCAGCCCCAGCATTTT.

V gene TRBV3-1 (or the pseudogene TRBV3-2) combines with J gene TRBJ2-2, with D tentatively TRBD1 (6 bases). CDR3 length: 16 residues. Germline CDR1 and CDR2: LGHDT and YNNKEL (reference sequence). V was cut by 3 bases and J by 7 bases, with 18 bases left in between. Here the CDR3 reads CASSQEASTTGGELFF. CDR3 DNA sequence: TGTGCCAGCAGCCAGGAGGCCTCAACGACAGGCGGGGAGCTGTTTTTT.

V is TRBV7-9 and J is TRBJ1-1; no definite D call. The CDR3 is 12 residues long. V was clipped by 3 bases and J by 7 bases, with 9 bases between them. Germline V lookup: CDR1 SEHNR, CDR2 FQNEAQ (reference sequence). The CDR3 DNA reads TGTGCCAGCAGCTTGAGGGAAGTTGAAGCTTTCTTT. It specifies CASSLREVEAFF.

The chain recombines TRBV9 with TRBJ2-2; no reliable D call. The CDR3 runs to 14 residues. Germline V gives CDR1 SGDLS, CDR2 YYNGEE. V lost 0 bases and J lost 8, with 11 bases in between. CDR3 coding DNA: TGTGCCAGCAGCGTAGACCTCTCCGGGGGGGAGCTGTTTTTT. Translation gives CASSVDLSGGELFF. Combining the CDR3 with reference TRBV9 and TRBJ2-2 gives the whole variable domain DSGVTQTPKHLITATGQRVTLRCSPRSGDLSVYWYQQSLDQGLQFLIQYYNGEERAKGNILERFSAQQFPDLHSELNLSSLELGDSALYFCASSVDLSGGELFFGEGSRLTVL.

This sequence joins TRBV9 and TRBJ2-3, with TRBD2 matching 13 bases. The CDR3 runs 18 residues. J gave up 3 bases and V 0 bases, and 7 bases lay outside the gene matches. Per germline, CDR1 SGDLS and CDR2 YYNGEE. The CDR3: CASSVGTSGSVATDTQYF. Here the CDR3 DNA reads TGTGCCAGCAGCGTAGGGACTAGCGGGAGCGTGGCTACAGATACGCAGTATTTT.

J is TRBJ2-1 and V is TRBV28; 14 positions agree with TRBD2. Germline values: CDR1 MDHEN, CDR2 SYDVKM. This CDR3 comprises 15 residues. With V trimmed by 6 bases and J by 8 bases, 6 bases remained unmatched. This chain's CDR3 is CASRIGTSGRDEQFF. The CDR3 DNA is TGTGCCAGCAGGATCGGGACTAGCGGGAGAGATGAGCAGTTCTTC.

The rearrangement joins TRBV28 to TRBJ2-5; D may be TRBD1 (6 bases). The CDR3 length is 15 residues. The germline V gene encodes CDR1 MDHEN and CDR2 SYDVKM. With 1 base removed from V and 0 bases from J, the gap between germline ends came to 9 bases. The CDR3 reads CASSLSGHHQETQYF. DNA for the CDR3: TGTGCCAGCAGTTTATCGGGACACCACCAAGAGACCCAGTACTTC.

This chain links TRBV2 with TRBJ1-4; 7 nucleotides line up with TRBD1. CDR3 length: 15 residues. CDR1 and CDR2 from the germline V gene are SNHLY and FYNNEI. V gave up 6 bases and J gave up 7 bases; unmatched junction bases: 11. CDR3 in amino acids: CASRPQGGGGEKLFF. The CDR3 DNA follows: TGTGCCAGCAGGCCTCAGGGGGGAGGAGGTGAAAAACTGTTTTTT.

The CDR3 here is CASSLVLLATDTQYF. DNA of the CDR3: TGTGCCAGCAGCTTAGTACTCCTAGCGACAGATACGCAGTATTTT. V is TRBV7-2 and J is TRBJ2-3, with TRBD2 as a possible D gene (6 bases). Trimming shortened V by 1 base and J by 3 bases, and 11 bases separated the two germline ends. Germline V gene data show CDR1 as SGHTA and CDR2 as FQGNSA. The CDR3 has 15 amino acids. The full variable domain, with the rest looked up from reference TRBV7-2 and TRBJ2-3, is GAGVSQSPSNKVTEKGKDVELRCDPISGHTALYWYRQSLGQGLEFLIYFQGNSAPDKSGLPSDRFSAERTGGSVSTLTIQRTQQEDSAVYLCASSLVLLATDTQYFGPGTRLTVL.

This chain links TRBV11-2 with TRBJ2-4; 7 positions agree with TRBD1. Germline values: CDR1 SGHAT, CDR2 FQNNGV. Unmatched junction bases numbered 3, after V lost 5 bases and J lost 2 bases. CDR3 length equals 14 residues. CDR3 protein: CASSPTGTKNIQYF. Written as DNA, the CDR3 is TGTGCCAGCAGCCCGACAGGGACCAAAAACATTCAGTACTTC.

The CDR3 DNA reads as TGTGCCACCAGCAGAGATCATCTACAGGGCTATGGCTACACCTTC. Translating it yields CATSRDHLQGYGYTF. The rearrangement joins TRBV15 to TRBJ1-2, with a tentative D call TRBD1 (6 bases). Germline V gene lookup returns CDR1 LNHNV and CDR2 YYDKDF (reference sequence). Trimming left V 0 bases short and J 4 bases short, with 12 bases between. CDR3 size: 15 residues.

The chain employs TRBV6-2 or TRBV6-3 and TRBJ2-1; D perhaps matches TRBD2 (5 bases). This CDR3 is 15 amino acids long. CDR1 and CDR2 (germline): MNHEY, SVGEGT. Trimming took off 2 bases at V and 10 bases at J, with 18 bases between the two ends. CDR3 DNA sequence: TGTGCCAGCAGTTACGCGCCACTACTAGAACGGGAGCAGTTCTTC. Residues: CASSYAPLLEREQFF.

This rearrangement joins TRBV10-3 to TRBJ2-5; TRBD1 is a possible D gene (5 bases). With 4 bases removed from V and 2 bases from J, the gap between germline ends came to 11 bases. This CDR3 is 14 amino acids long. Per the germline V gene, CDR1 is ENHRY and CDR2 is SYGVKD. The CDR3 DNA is TGTGCCATCAGTGCCTCCAGGGAACAAGAGACCCAGTACTTC. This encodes CAISASREQETQYF.

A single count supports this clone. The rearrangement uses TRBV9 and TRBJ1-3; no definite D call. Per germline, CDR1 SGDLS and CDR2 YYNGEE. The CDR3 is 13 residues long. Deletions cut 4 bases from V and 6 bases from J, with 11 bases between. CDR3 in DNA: TGTGCCAGCAGCCCGGGAAGTGAAAACACCATATATTTT. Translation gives CASSPGSENTIYF. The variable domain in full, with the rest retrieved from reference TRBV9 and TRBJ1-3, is DSGVTQTPKHLITATGQRVTLRCSPRSGDLSVYWYQQSLDQGLQFLIQYYNGEERAKGNILERFSAQQFPDLHSELNLSSLELGDSALYFCASSPGSENTIYFGEGSWLTVV.

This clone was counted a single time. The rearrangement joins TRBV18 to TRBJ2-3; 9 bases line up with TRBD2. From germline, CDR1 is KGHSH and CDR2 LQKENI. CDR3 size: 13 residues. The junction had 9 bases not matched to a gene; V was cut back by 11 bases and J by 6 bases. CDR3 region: CASALAGRDTQYF. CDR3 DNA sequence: TGTGCCTCGGCACTAGCGGGTCGGGATACGCAGTATTTT.

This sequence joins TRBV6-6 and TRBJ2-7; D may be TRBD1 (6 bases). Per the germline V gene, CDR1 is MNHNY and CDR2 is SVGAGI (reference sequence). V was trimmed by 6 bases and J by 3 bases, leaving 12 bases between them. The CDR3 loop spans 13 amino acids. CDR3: CASSPGTYYEQYF. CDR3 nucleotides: TGTGCCAGCAGCCCCGGGACATACTACGAGCAGTACTTC.